These 7 T cell receptor beta chains originate from one sample sequenced in a study of response to subunit inactivated influenza vaccine. TCRdb redid the calling of the RT-PCR reads with MiXCR, one entry per CDR3 protein. The table includes around 170,000 distinct CDR3 sequences, 9.5% to 12% detected once. This material consisted of CD8+ T cells sorted from PBMCs, taken less than 25 months after vaccination. All receptors derive from a man aged 45 to 75 who received an inactivated influenza vaccine.

This clonotype came up a few times. The chain has TRBV20-1 and TRBJ2-1; D is uncertain. The germline CDR1 and CDR2 sequences are DFQATT and SNEGSKA (reference sequence). Trimming took off 0 bases at V and 2 bases at J, with 14 bases between the two ends. This CDR3 comprises 16 residues. DNA for the CDR3: TGCAGTGCTAGAGATGATGAAGGTTGGGCCTACAATGAGCAGTTCTTC. It yields the protein CSARDDEGWAYNEQFF.

A few counts support this clonotype. The rearrangement joins TRBV2 to TRBJ1-2, with 9 nucleotides matching TRBD1. Losses at the gene ends were 3 bases for V and 3 bases for J; bases not matched to a gene: 8. Germline assignment: CDR1 SNHLY and CDR2 FYNNEI. CDR3 size: 16 residues. CDR3 amino acids: CASSDDRDRADYGYTF. In nucleotides, the CDR3 is TGTGCCAGCAGTGATGACCGGGACAGGGCGGACTATGGCTACACCTTC.

The chain recombines TRBV27 with TRBJ1-6; possibly TRBD1 for D (5 bases). V was pared by 10 bases and J by 3 bases, with 16 bases between. Per germline, CDR1 MNHEY and CDR2 SMNVEV (reference sequence). The CDR3 is made up of 15 amino acids. CDR3 coding DNA: TGTGCCACCCGCGGGACCCTCTTCTATAATTCACCCCTCCACTTT. Translation gives CATRGTLFYNSPLHF.

This chain links TRBV10-3 with TRBJ2-1; weak D call: TRBD1 (6 bases). Germline V gene data show CDR1 as ENHRY and CDR2 as SYGVKD. This CDR3 has 16 amino acids. Trimming removed 4 bases at V and 7 bases at J, with 20 bases between. In nucleotides, the CDR3 is TGTGCCATCAGTGGGACAGCGTTTCAGTCGGGAAATGAGCAGTTCTTC. Amino acid sequence: CAISGTAFQSGNEQFF.

This clonotype was recorded a few times. V and J are TRBV24-1 and TRBJ1-1; D is unresolved. This CDR3 contains 14 residues. The germline V gene has CDR1 KGHDR and CDR2 SFDVKD. V lost 4 bases, J lost 7 bases, and 15 bases lay in between. CDR3 in DNA: TGTGCCACCAGTGAGGGAAGCTTGGTGGATGAAGCTTTCTTT. Amino acid sequence: CATSEGSLVDEAFF.

The genes are TRBV7-3 and TRBJ1-5, with D unresolved. The CDR3 spans 13 residues. Germline V gives CDR1 SGHTA, CDR2 FQGTGA. V shed 3 bases and J shed 3 bases, with 6 bases lying between them. The CDR3 reads CASSLGTNQPQHF. DNA for the CDR3: TGTGCCAGCAGCTTGGGCACCAATCAGCCCCAGCATTTT. Drawing the rest from reference TRBV7-3 and TRBJ1-5, the complete variable domain is GAGVSQTPSNKVTEKGKYVELRCDPISGHTALYWYRQSLGQGPEFLIYFQGTGAADDSGLPNDRFFAVRPEGSVSTLKIQRTERGDSAVYLCASSLGTNQPQHFGDGTRLSIL.

This chain links TRBV6-2 or TRBV6-3 with TRBJ2-1; 7 bases align to TRBD1. The CDR3 contains 20 residues. Germline CDR1 MNHEY, CDR2 SVGEGT. With V trimmed by 3 bases and J by 5 bases, 22 bases remained unmatched. CDR3 residues: CASSYQYGIEVGTDNNEQFF. The CDR3 region has the DNA TGTGCCAGCAGTTATCAGTATGGAATCGAGGTGGGGACAGATAACAATGAGCAGTTCTTC.